This T cell receptor beta chain was identified in a study of lymphopenia after photon versus proton radiotherapy. The assay was immunoSEQ multiplex PCR, and TCRdb's table has in-frame clones only and misses some. The table has around 70,000 clones, roughly 91% seen once. Whole-study results and caveats: Better survival with proton therapy was suggested as possible, not demonstrated. Post-nadir TCR diversity decline inversely tracked overall survival among those who died. Photon-treated patients lost naive T cells and TCR diversity; proton-treated stayed stable. Oligoclonal CD8+ Temra expansion after nadir drove photon patients' diversity drop.

Remarks on this clone: What it binds is not known. The identical CDR3 is also encoded by other nucleotide sequences in the sample.

Germline CDR1 and CDR2: ENHRY and SYGVKD. This CDR3 is 16 amino acids long. V dropped 5 bases and J dropped 4 bases, with 18 bases sitting between them. The rearrangement links TRBV10-3 to TRBJ1-3; perhaps TRBD1 as D (5 bases). The sequence was obtained from a woman in her 70s with pancreatic cancer. Sequenced material: peripheral blood, taken from a patient treated with photon-based radiotherapy. The CDR3 region has the DNA TGTGCCATCAGTAGCGCCGGGCAAGGGGCAGGAAACACCATATATTTT. Amino acids: CAISSAGQGAGNTIYF.